This T cell receptor beta chain originates from a study of regulatory T cells in long-lasting Graves disease. Through Arm-PCR of CDR3 regions and iRepertoire HTBI primers, TCR beta libraries were built. In the original analysis: Across samples, roughly 58 TRBV and roughly 13 TRBJ segments were found. In TCRdb, the multiplex PCR reads were re-called with MiXCR into one record per CDR3 protein. The V and J calls and clone size are TCRdb's, not the authors'. The sample includes 400,000 to 500,000 distinct CDR3 sequences, 14% of them seen just once. The time point here: newly diagnosed GD, antithyroid drugs for less than 3 months. From PBMCs, RNA was extracted and then used to make the TCR library. The data were also submitted as part of a second study, on T cells in Graves' hyperthyroidism and ophthalmopathy.

This TCR came from a woman between 50 and 59 years old with Graves disease. The sequences come from peripheral blood mononuclear cells (PBMCs), collected at new diagnosis, from a patient treated with antithyroid drugs.

This CDR3 is CASSLYSRSSYNEQFF. The CDR3 nucleotides are TGTGCCAGCAGTTTATATAGCCGCAGCTCCTACAATGAGCAGTTCTTC. The chain carries TRBV28 and TRBJ2-1; the D is unclear. This CDR3 has 16 amino acids. Germline-derived CDR1 and CDR2 are MDHEN and SYDVKM. V lost 1 base and J 0 bases, leaving 10 bases between the germline ends. The whole variable domain, remainder taken from reference TRBV28 and TRBJ2-1, is DVKVTQSSRYLVKRTGEKVFLECVQDMDHENMFWYRQDPGLGLRLIYFSYDVKMKEKGDIPEGYSVSREKKERFSLILESASTNQTSMYLCASSLYSRSSYNEQFFGPGTRLTVL.